This TCR beta chain is drawn from a study of blood T cell repertoires in COVID-19. The overall study: The United States, Italy and Spain were the sources of the acute and convalescent COVID-19 samples.

This clone has just a few counts. Adults between roughly 18 and 90 years of age took part from fewer than 30 US areas. Participants' reported clinical history set cohort assignment. Authors' data handling: Amplification with reference gene primers provided the estimates of nucleated cell counts. This table comes from immunoSEQ multiplex PCR, and its TCRdb copy is limited to in-frame clones, with some not included. The D gene and trimming were derived from the DNA, and the V and J assignments and clone size from that table. The sample lists about 220,000 clones, 80% to 90% occurring once. The CDR3 is 12 residues long. V lost 3 bases, J lost 10 bases, and 12 bases lay in between. The germline gives CDR1 LNHDA, CDR2 SQIVND (reference sequence).

The chain couples TRBV19 to TRBJ1-1; D is possibly TRBD1 (5 bases). The specimen sequenced was PBMCs or T cells enriched from blood (not recorded which). The TCR originated in a woman between 18 and 30 years old in a cohort exposed to, infected with or recovered from COVID-19 (not recorded which). Written as DNA, the CDR3 is TGTGCCAGTAGTATTGAAGGGGCTGGAGCTTTCTTT. Protein product: CASSIEGAGAFF.